This record looks at one TCR beta chain sequence and its context. These data come from a study of OX40 agonist ivuxolimab in advanced cancers. Method: immunoSEQ multiplex PCR; TCRdb's copy keeps in-frame clones and lacks some. The sample lists some 70,000 clones; less than 95% were seen once. Sample: CD4+ or CD8+ T cells sorted from blood, taken in a trial of the OX40 agonist ivuxolimab. This TCR derives from an adult with an advanced solid tumor such as melanoma, head and neck, liver or kidney cancer.

The CDR3 bases are TGTGCCAGCAGTTTCGGGGGCAATCAGCCCCAGCATTTT. Protein sequence: CASSFGGNQPQHF. This chain links TRBV6-6 with TRBJ1-5; D uncertain. Germline CDR1 is MNHNY and CDR2 is SVGAGI (reference sequence). CDR3 length: 13 residues. V shed 4 bases and J shed 2 bases, with 6 bases lying between them.